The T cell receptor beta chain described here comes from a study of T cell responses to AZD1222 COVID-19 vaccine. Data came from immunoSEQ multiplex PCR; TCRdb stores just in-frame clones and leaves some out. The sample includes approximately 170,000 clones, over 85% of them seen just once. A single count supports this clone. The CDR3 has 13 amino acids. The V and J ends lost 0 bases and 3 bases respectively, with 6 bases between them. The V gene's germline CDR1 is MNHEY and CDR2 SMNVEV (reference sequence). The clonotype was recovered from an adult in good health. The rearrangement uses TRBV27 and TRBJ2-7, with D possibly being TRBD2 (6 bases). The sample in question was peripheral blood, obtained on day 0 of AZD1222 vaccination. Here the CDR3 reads CASSLSSGYEQYF. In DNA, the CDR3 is TGTGCCAGCAGTTTATCTAGCGGCTACGAGCAGTACTTC.